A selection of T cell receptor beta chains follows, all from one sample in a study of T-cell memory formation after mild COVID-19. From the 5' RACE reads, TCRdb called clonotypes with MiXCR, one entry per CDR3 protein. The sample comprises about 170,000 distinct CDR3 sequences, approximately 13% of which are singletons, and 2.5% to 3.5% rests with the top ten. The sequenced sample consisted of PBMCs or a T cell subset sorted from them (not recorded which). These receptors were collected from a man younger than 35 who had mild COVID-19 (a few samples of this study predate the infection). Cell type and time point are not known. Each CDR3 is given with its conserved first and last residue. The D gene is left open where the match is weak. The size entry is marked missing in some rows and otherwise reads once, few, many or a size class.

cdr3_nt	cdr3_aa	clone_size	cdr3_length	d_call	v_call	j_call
TGCAGTGCTAGAGATCGGGCCAGCAATCAGCCCCAGCATTTT	CSARDRASNQPQHF	few	14	NA	TRBV20-1	TRBJ1-5
TGCGCCAGCAGCTTGGGTATTCAGGGGCCCCAAGAGACCCAGTACTTC	CASSLGIQGPQETQYF	few	16	NA	TRBV5-1	TRBJ2-5
TGCGCCAGCAGTGAGTCTCTAGGCCTGGGGACCCAGTACTTC	CASSESLGLGTQYF	few	14	NA	TRBV10-1	TRBJ2-5
TGCGCCAGCAGAGCGACTAGCGGGTCTCAAGAGACCCAGTACTTC	CASRATSGSQETQYF	few	15	TRBD2	TRBV5-1	TRBJ2-5
TGTGCCAGCAGGCGGCCAGGGGGGACAGATACGCAGTATTTT	CASRRPGGTDTQYF	NA	14	NA	TRBV11-2	TRBJ2-3
TGCGCCAGCAGCCGACAGGGTGGCCAAACCTACGAGCAGTACTTC	CASSRQGGQTYEQYF	few	15	TRBD1	TRBV5-1	TRBJ2-7
TGCGCCAGCAGCCCAGGGACAGAAGCCTACGAGCAGTACTTC	CASSPGTEAYEQYF	few	14	TRBD1	TRBV5-1	TRBJ2-7
TGTGCCAGCAGTTATGGCGGCATCTATGGCTACACCTTC	CASSYGGIYGYTF	few	13	NA	TRBV6-2/TRBV6-3	TRBJ1-2
TGTGCCAGCAGTCCCAACGGGAAGGAGACCCAGTACTTC	CASSPNGKETQYF	few	13	NA	TRBV12-3/TRBV12-4	TRBJ2-5
TGTGCCAGCAGCGTAGAGGGACAGACCTCTAACTATGGCTACACCTTC	CASSVEGQTSNYGYTF	few	16	TRBD1	TRBV9	TRBJ1-2
TGTGACCCCCTCCAACTGGGCAATGGTTCACCCCTCCACTTT	CDPLQLGNGSPLHF	NA	14	NA	TRBV7-9	TRBJ1-6
TGCGCCAGCAGCCGCGAGCTCGGAAGCAATCAGCCCCAGCATTTT	CASSRELGSNQPQHF	few	15	NA	TRBV4-3	TRBJ1-5
TGCGCCAGCAGCTGGGGGCGGGCCGACACTGAAGCTTTCTTT	CASSWGRADTEAFF	few	14	NA	TRBV5-1	TRBJ1-1
TGTGCCAGCAGCGGCGGGACAGGGGGCACCGGGGAGCTGTTTTTT	CASSGGTGGTGELFF	NA	15	TRBD1	TRBV9	TRBJ2-2
TGTGCCAGCAGCCTCCTAAATCCCTTTGGGTATGGCTACACCTTC	CASSLLNPFGYGYTF	NA	15	NA	TRBV7-2	TRBJ1-2
TGCGCCAGCAGCTTGAGAGGGGGGGCCTTGGGAGAGACCCAGTACTTC	CASSLRGGALGETQYF	NA	16	NA	TRBV5-1	TRBJ2-5
TGTGCCAGCAGATCATCCAATTCACCCCTCCACTTT	CASRSSNSPLHF	NA	12	NA	TRBV6-5	TRBJ1-6
TGTGCCAGCAGCCCGGCGGAGACCTATGGCTACACCTTC	CASSPAETYGYTF	few	13	NA	TRBV11-2	TRBJ1-2
TGTGCCACCTCCCGCAGGGGACCTGGAAACACCATATATTTT	CATSRRGPGNTIYF	few	14	NA	TRBV24-1	TRBJ1-3
TGTGCCAGCAGGGTCACAGGGGCGGTCCAGCCCCAGCATTTT	CASRVTGAVQPQHF	few	14	TRBD1	TRBV6-6	TRBJ1-5
TGTGCCAGCAGCTTAGTAGGGCAGGGTCGTAATTCACCCCTCCACTTT	CASSLVGQGRNSPLHF	NA	16	NA	TRBV7-8	TRBJ1-6
TGCGCCAGCAGGCCCGGTGGGGGGCAATCCAACTCTGGGGCCAACGTCCTGACTTTC	CASRPGGGQSNSGANVLTF	few	19	NA	TRBV5-1	TRBJ2-6
TGCAGTGCTAACTTCGACACAGATACGCAGTATTTT	CSANFDTDTQYF	few	12	NA	TRBV20-1	TRBJ2-3
TGTGCCAGCACCCAGGGGGATACGCAGTATTTT	CASTQGDTQYF	many	11	NA	TRBV12-3/TRBV12-4	TRBJ2-3
TGTGCCAGCAGAGATATCGGGACATTCGGCGATGAGCAGTTCTTC	CASRDIGTFGDEQFF	NA	15	NA	TRBV7-2	TRBJ2-1
TGTGCCAGCAGCACCTCAGCGGGGGCCACAGATACGCAGTATTTT	CASSTSAGATDTQYF	few	15	TRBD2	TRBV28	TRBJ2-3
TGTGCCAGCAGCTTAGGGGGATTCCGGGGCCCCTATGGCTACACCTTC	CASSLGGFRGPYGYTF	NA	16	NA	TRBV7-2	TRBJ1-2
TGTGCCAGCTCACCTCGACAGGGGGCGAGGGATCAGCCCCAGCATTTT	CASSPRQGARDQPQHF	few	16	TRBD1	TRBV18	TRBJ1-5
TGTGCCAGCAGCACCGCCTCAGGGAGCACAGATACGCAGTATTTT	CASSTASGSTDTQYF	NA	15	NA	TRBV5-4	TRBJ2-3
TGTGCCAGCAGTCGCCAGGGGTTCAATCAGCCCCAGCATTTT	CASSRQGFNQPQHF	NA	14	NA	TRBV6-2/TRBV6-3	TRBJ1-5
TGTGCCAGCAGCTCCCGGGCGGGCGAGCAGTACTTC	CASSSRAGEQYF	NA	12	NA	TRBV7-3	TRBJ2-7
TGTGCCAGCTCATCAACAGGGAACACTGAAGCTTTCTTT	CASSSTGNTEAFF	NA	13	NA	TRBV18	TRBJ1-1
TGCAGCGTTGAGGGGACAGTGCCGAAGACCCAGTACTTC	CSVEGTVPKTQYF	NA	13	TRBD1	TRBV29-1	TRBJ2-5
TGTGCCACCAGTGATGCGGGACAGGGGGCCATCGGGGAGCTGTTTTTT	CATSDAGQGAIGELFF	once	16	TRBD1	TRBV24-1	TRBJ2-2
TGCGCCAGCAGCATCAGGGTTGGAACAGATACGCAGTATTTT	CASSIRVGTDTQYF	NA	14	NA	TRBV5-1	TRBJ2-3
TGTGCCAGCTCACCAGATTTCGCCAGGGGGGAAAAACTGTTTTTT	CASSPDFARGEKLFF	NA	15	TRBD1	TRBV18	TRBJ1-4
TGTGCCAGCAGCGCCGGGGCGGGGGTTGATTCACCCCTCCACTTT	CASSAGAGVDSPLHF	NA	15	NA	TRBV9	TRBJ1-6
TGTGCCACCAGCAGAGACAGGGACACCGGGGAGCTGTTTTTT	CATSRDRDTGELFF	NA	14	NA	TRBV15	TRBJ2-2
TGTGCCAGCAGCTTAGTAGCGACCATCAGGGAGACCCAGTACTTC	CASSLVATIRETQYF	NA	15	NA	TRBV7-2	TRBJ2-5
TGTGCCAGCAGCGCGCTTGCAAGCTCCGGGGCCAACGTCCTGACTTTC	CASSALASSGANVLTF	NA	16	NA	TRBV7-8	TRBJ2-6
TGTGCCAGCAGCCAAGTTAACGAGCAGTACTTC	CASSQVNEQYF	NA	11	NA	TRBV3-1	TRBJ2-7
TGTGCCAGCAGCTGGGGGTCGGCGGGGACCACCGGGGAGCTGTTTTTT	CASSWGSAGTTGELFF	few	16	NA	TRBV5-6	TRBJ2-2
TGTGCCAGCAGCCGTACAGGGGCTTTCTCCGGGGCCAACGTCCTGACTTTC	CASSRTGAFSGANVLTF	few	17	TRBD1	TRBV7-8	TRBJ2-6
TGTGCCAGCAGTGAAACACTGGTTGGCCTAGCCAAAAACATTCAGTACTTC	CASSETLVGLAKNIQYF	few	17	NA	TRBV2	TRBJ2-4
TGCGCCAGCAGCCAAGAGGTTCCGGTCTCCAACGGGGGGGGAGAGACCCAGTACTTC	CASSQEVPVSNGGGETQYF	many	19	TRBD2	TRBV4-3	TRBJ2-5
TGCGCCAGCAGCTCTGGACGGAGCCCGCATACGCAGTATTTT	CASSSGRSPHTQYF	few	14	NA	TRBV5-1	TRBJ2-3
TGTGCCAGCAGTGATCCCGGGACTAGCGGGGACCCACGGTACTTC	CASSDPGTSGDPRYF	few	15	TRBD2	TRBV25-1	TRBJ2-4
TGCGCCAGCAGCCAAGATTGGCGCGGGGGGGACGCGCAGTATTTT	CASSQDWRGGDAQYF	NA	15	TRBD2	TRBV4-3	TRBJ2-3
TGTGCCAGCAGATCAGCGGGGGGCGGATCAGATACGCAGTATTTT	CASRSAGGGSDTQYF	NA	15	TRBD2	TRBV6-1	TRBJ2-3
TGTGCCAGCTCCGACAGCAACGGGGAGACCCAGTACTTC	CASSDSNGETQYF	NA	13	NA	TRBV18	TRBJ2-5
TGTGCCACCAGCAGGGGTCCGGGATTAGCTTTCTTT	CATSRGPGLAFF	few	12	NA	TRBV15	TRBJ1-1
TGTGCCAGCCAGGACAGAGATAATTCACCCCTCCACTTT	CASQDRDNSPLHF	many	13	NA	TRBV18	TRBJ1-6
TGCGCCAGCAGCCAGATTTCGGGGGGTACAGATACGCAGTATTTT	CASSQISGGTDTQYF	few	15	TRBD2	TRBV5-1	TRBJ2-3